Presented here are 13 T cell receptor beta chains from one specimen sequenced in a study of shared clonotypes between healthy human individuals. The assay was immunoSEQ multiplex PCR, and TCRdb's table has in-frame clones only and misses some. The top ten hold 0.11% of the sample, which has about 610,000 clones, roughly 96% seen once. CD45RO-negative CD8 cells positively selected for CCR7 made up the naive population, which excluded terminally differentiated effector memory CD45RA+ cells. The sample consisted of naive CD8+ T cells sorted from blood. The receptors here all came from a woman aged 30 to 39 in good health.

The V gene is TRBV9, the J gene TRBJ2-1; 12 nucleotides match TRBD2. J lost 6 bases, V lost 3 bases, and 10 bases had no gene match. The CDR3 loop spans 17 amino acids. Germline V gene data show CDR1 as SGDLS and CDR2 as YYNGEE. The CDR3 nucleotides are TGTGCCAGCAGCGCGGGGTTCGGACTAGCGGGACCCAATGAGCAGTTCTTC. It is translated as CASSAGFGLAGPNEQFF.

This rearrangement joins TRBV4-1 to TRBJ2-7, with 13 positions matching TRBD2. The CDR3 is 16 residues long. CDR1 MGHRA and CDR2 YSYEKL come from the germline V gene. V was clipped by 2 bases and J by 2 bases; unmatched bases: 3. The CDR3 reads CASSQRTSGGTYEQYF. CDR3 coding DNA: TGCGCCAGCAGCCAACGGACTAGCGGGGGTACCTACGAGCAGTACTTC.

This CDR3 is CASSRWTGRRRGNQPQHF. The DNA for the CDR3 is TGTGCCAGCAGCCGCTGGACAGGGAGGCGACGTGGCAATCAGCCCCAGCATTTT. The chain links TRBV28 to TRBJ1-5, with 8 bases fitting TRBD1. CDR3 size: 18 residues. V was pared by 6 bases and J by 2 bases, with 15 bases of the junction left unmatched. In germline, CDR1 is MDHEN, CDR2 SYDVKM.

The chain uses TRBV30 and TRBJ2-1, with 7 bases identical to TRBD1. Trimming removed 0 bases from V and 10 bases from J; junction bases left unmatched: 0. The CDR3 is 11 residues long. CDR1 is GTSNPN, CDR2 SVGIG, per germline (reference sequence). As DNA, the CDR3 is TGTGCCTGGAGTGTACAGGGGGAGCAGTTCTTC. It encodes CAWSVQGEQFF. Supplemented by reference TRBV30 and TRBJ2-1, the full variable domain reads SQTIHQWPATLVQPVGSPLSLECTVEGTSNPNLYWYRQAAGRGLQLLFYSVGIGQISSEVPQNLSASRPQDRQFILSSKKLLLSDSGFYLCAWSVQGEQFFGPGTRLTVL.

This sequence joins TRBV7-4 and TRBJ1-2; no firm D call. V was pared by 4 bases and J by 6 bases, with 18 bases between. The CDR3 extends over 15 amino acids. CDR1 and CDR2 from the germline V gene are SGHVT and SQSDAQ. The CDR3 loop reads CASSCARENGHGYTF. The DNA for the CDR3 is TGTGCCAGCAGCTGCGCAAGAGAGAACGGGCATGGCTACACCTTC.

In the case of this clone: Different DNA sequences within this sample yield the same CDR3. The genes are TRBV7-9 and TRBJ2-2; D unresolved. V shed 6 bases and J shed 3 bases, with 2 bases lying between them. Germline lookup yields CDR1 SEHNR and CDR2 FQNEAQ (reference sequence). This CDR3 has 11 amino acids. The CDR3 nucleotides read TGTGCCAGCAGTTACACCGGGGAGCTGTTTTTT. This sequence encodes CASSYTGELFF.

A single count supports this clone. The chain carries TRBV28 and TRBJ2-7; TRBD2 aligns across 15 bases. This CDR3 is built from 16 residues. The germline CDR1 and CDR2 sequences are MDHEN and SYDVKM. J was trimmed by 4 bases and V by 5 bases; bases with no gene match: 6. The CDR3 loop reads CASSNTGLAGGYEQYF. CDR3 DNA: TGTGCCAGCAGTAACACGGGACTAGCGGGAGGTTACGAGCAGTACTTC.

The chain recombines TRBV27 with TRBJ2-7, with 9 bases matching TRBD2. The CDR3 is 15 amino acids. V dropped 4 bases and J dropped 3; count of bases not matched to a gene: 7. Germline V lookup: CDR1 MNHEY, CDR2 SMNVEV (reference sequence). The CDR3: CASSSQAGGIYEQYF. The DNA for the CDR3 is TGTGCCAGCAGTTCGCAAGCGGGGGGAATCTACGAGCAGTACTTC.

The chain couples TRBV4-1 to TRBJ1-1; TRBD1 might be the D (5 bases). CDR3 length: 16 residues. Germline CDR1 MGHRA, CDR2 YSYEKL. The V end lost 3 bases, the J end lost 4 bases, and 18 bases lay between the germline ends. CDR3 sequence: CASSQVAGGVSTEAFF. CDR3 DNA sequence: TGCGCCAGCAGCCAGGTTGCTGGGGGGGTAAGCACTGAAGCTTTCTTT.

The rearrangement uses TRBV5-8 and TRBJ2-5, with D hard to call. The end of the DNA is better explained by TRBJ2-7, so the J call may be wrong. CDR1 is SGHTS and CDR2 is YDEGEE in the germline V gene. This CDR3 contains 15 residues. CDR3 DNA sequence: TGTGCCAGCAGCCCGGTGGAAGGTTCCTCCTACGAGCAGTACTTC. Protein: CASSPVEGSSYEQYF.

This chain uses TRBV27 with TRBJ2-5; 10 bases agree with TRBD2. The J segment lost 5 bases and the V segment lost 3 bases, leaving 6 bases of the junction unmatched. CDR1 and CDR2 (germline): MNHEY, SMNVEV (reference sequence). This CDR3 is built from 15 residues. This CDR3 reads CASSFIAGGRETQYF. CDR3 coding DNA: TGTGCCAGCAGTTTCATAGCGGGAGGTAGGGAGACCCAGTACTTC.

The chain recombines TRBV13 with TRBJ1-1; D possibly corresponds to TRBD1 (6 bases). Trimming shortened V by 5 bases and J by 6 bases, and 19 bases separated the two germline ends. CDR1 and CDR2 (germline): PRHDT, FYEKMQ (reference sequence). The CDR3 sequence is 15 residues long. The CDR3 DNA reads TGTGCCAGCAGCCGACCTGACAGGATGGAGCCTGAAGCTTTCTTT. Residues: CASSRPDRMEPEAFF. The variable domain in full, with the rest retrieved from reference TRBV13 and TRBJ1-1, is AAGVIQSPRHLIKEKRETATLKCYPIPRHDTVYWYQQGPGQDPQFLISFYEKMQSDKGSIPDRFSAQQFSDYHSELNMSSLELGDSALYFCASSRPDRMEPEAFFGQGTRLTVV.

J is TRBJ2-1 and V is TRBV7-9; 12 nucleotides align to TRBD2. Germline assignment: CDR1 SEHNR and CDR2 FQNEAQ (reference sequence). V lost 1 base, J lost 5 bases, and 6 bases stayed unmatched. There are 17 residues in the CDR3. CDR3 sequence: CASSLETSGSLDNEQFF. Here the CDR3 DNA reads TGTGCCAGCAGCTTAGAGACTAGCGGGAGTTTGGACAATGAGCAGTTCTTC.